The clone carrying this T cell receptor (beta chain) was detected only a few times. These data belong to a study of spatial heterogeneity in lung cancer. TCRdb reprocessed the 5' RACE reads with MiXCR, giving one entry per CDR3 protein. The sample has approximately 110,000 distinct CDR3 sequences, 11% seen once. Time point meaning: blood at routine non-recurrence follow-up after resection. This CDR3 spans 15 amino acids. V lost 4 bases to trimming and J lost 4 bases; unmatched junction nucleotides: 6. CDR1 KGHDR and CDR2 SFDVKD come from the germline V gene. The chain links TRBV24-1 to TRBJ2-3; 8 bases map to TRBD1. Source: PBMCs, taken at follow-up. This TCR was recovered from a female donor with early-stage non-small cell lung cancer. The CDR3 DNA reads TGTGCCACCAGTGAGGGACAGGCCCGGGCAGATACGCAGTATTTT. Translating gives CATSEGQARADTQYF.